A single T cell receptor (beta chain) is shown here with its context. Its antigen is as yet unknown. There are 16 residues in the CDR3. V dropped 3 bases and J dropped 5 bases, with 19 bases sitting between them. Germline CDR1 is MNHEY and CDR2 is SVGAGI. Data came from immunoSEQ multiplex PCR; TCRdb stores just in-frame clones and leaves some out. The sample includes about 110,000 clones, about 89% of them seen just once. This record belongs to a study of T cell responses to AZD1222 COVID-19 vaccine. Study-level points and caveats: Only after the peak T cell response were repertoires sampled. The reported proportion of spike-specific TCRs targeting unmutated variant regions was nearly half. Spike-spanning, vaccine-associated CD4 TCRs were dominant at 160-218 and 743-854.

The input for sequencing was peripheral blood, taken on day 0 of AZD1222 vaccination. The chain couples TRBV6-5 to TRBJ2-5, with D possibly being TRBD1 or TRBD2 (5 bases each). The sequence came from an adult in good health. CDR3 amino acids: CASSYSRQPRGETQYF. The CDR3 nucleotides are TGTGCCAGCAGTTATTCAAGACAGCCCCGAGGGGAGACCCAGTACTTC.